The source of this T cell receptor (beta chain) is a study of early T cells in non-severe SARS-CoV-2 infection. Study-level points and caveats: Matches to VDJdb favored anti-spike CD8 responses and missed private and CD4 specificities.

To note about this clonotype: Its target is unknown. A much larger clonotype is one base distant, so this may be a read error.

Individual cDNA molecules carried attached unique molecular identifiers. Via MiXCR, TCRdb re-called the 5' RACE reads, giving one row per CDR3 protein. This table holds under 85,000 distinct CDR3 sequences, 12% found once. The CDR3 sequence is 14 residues long. In germline, CDR1 is LGHDT, CDR2 YNNKEL (reference sequence). V lost 1 base to trimming and J lost 9 bases, with 10 bases between them. This chain links TRBV3-1 with TRBJ1-6; the D is unclear. The material sequenced was whole blood. This clonotype was sampled from an adult who was a healthcare worker with PCR-confirmed SARS-CoV-2 infection or an uninfected control (not recorded which). As DNA, the CDR3 is TGTGCCAGCAGCCAAGCCCACGTATCTTCACCCCTCCACTTT. This sequence encodes CASSQAHVSSPLHF.